These 25 T cell receptor beta chains were sequenced from one sample in a study of T-cell reconstitution after alpha-beta-depleted transplantation in children. Unique molecular identifiers were used to barcode this TCRbeta library. TCRdb reprocessed the PCR reads with MiXCR, giving one entry per CDR3 protein. The table has 600,000 to 700,000 distinct CDR3 sequences, roughly 13% seen once. The input for sequencing was PBMCs, taken before TCRalphabeta/CD19-depleted stem cell transplant. Every receptor here comes from a girl aged 2 to 10 with congenital amegakaryocytic thrombocytopenia, due to receive a stem cell transplant.

The J gene is TRBJ2-4, the V gene TRBV25-1, with D possibly matching TRBD2 (5 bases). Deletions cut 2 bases from V and 12 bases from J, with 8 bases between. CDR1 is MGHDK, CDR2 SYGVNS, per germline. The CDR3 extends over 11 amino acids. The CDR3 loop is CASSEAGDQYF. CDR3 nucleotides: TGTGCCAGCAGTGAAGCCGGGGATCAGTACTTC.

The chain joins TRBV11-2 to TRBJ2-1; a possible D gene is TRBD2 (5 bases). The CDR3 extends over 15 amino acids. The germline V gene has CDR1 SGHAT and CDR2 FQNNGV. V was trimmed by 5 bases and J by 1 base, leaving 12 bases between them. CDR3 bases: TGTGCCAGCAGCACCCACCCGGGATCCTACAATGAGCAGTTCTTC. The encoded protein is CASSTHPGSYNEQFF.

This clonotype showed up just a few times. This sequence joins TRBV20-1 and TRBJ2-7, with 7 bases identical to TRBD2. This CDR3 is 14 amino acids long. V lost 2 bases, J lost 7 bases, and 11 bases stayed unmatched. Germline V lookup: CDR1 DFQATT, CDR2 SNEGSKA (reference sequence). The CDR3 DNA reads as TGCAGTGCTAGACCCGGGAGGTCTGTAGGAGAGCAGTACTTC. Translating gives CSARPGRSVGEQYF.

The chain uses TRBV20-1 and TRBJ2-7; 16 bases agree with TRBD2. The trim removed 3 bases at V and 3 bases at J, leaving 8 bases unmatched. Germline CDR1 reads DFQATT; CDR2 reads SNEGSKA (reference sequence). This CDR3 has 17 residues. Here the CDR3 DNA reads TGCAGTGCTAGTCGCGGGACTAGCGGGAGGGGAGGCTACGAGCAGTACTTC. This gives the protein CSASRGTSGRGGYEQYF.

The sample holds many counts of this clonotype. The CDR3 ends on some other residue instead of the conserved phenylalanine or tryptophan, so this is likely a read error. The CDR3 protein is CASSLGSAANYGYTS. As DNA, the CDR3 is TGCGCCAGCAGCTTGGGGTCGGCTGCTAACTATGGCTACACCTCC. The chain combines TRBV5-1 with TRBJ1-2, with D uncertain. Germline V gene data show CDR1 as SGHRS and CDR2 as YFSETQ. The CDR3 extends over 15 amino acids. Trimming took 0 bases from V and 0 from J, leaving 9 bases between them.

This clonotype was counted only a few times. The V gene is TRBV5-6, the J gene TRBJ2-1; TRBD2 might be the D (5 bases). Germline V gene lookup returns CDR1 SGHDT and CDR2 YYEEEE. There are 18 residues in the CDR3. V was pared by 4 bases and J by 0 bases, with 20 bases between. The DNA of the CDR3 is TGTGCCAGCAGCCCTCCCCGGGGTGGGAGCTCCTCCTACAATGAGCAGTTCTTC. Protein sequence: CASSPPRGGSSSYNEQFF.

This chain's CDR3 is CAIRESGASRGEQFF. The DNA of the CDR3 is TGTGCCATCCGTGAAAGCGGGGCCTCGAGGGGTGAGCAGTTCTTC. The rearrangement joins TRBV6-1 to TRBJ2-1, with 7 bases identical to TRBD2. Germline V gene sequence: CDR1 MNHNS, CDR2 SASEGT. The V segment lost 10 bases and the J segment 9 bases; nucleotides outside the gene matches: 18. This CDR3 contains 15 residues.

This sequence joins TRBV20-1 and TRBJ2-2, with no clear D. The CDR3 is 16 residues long. Germline V CDR1 and CDR2: DFQATT, SNEGSKA (reference sequence). V was pared by 5 bases and J by 0 bases, with 16 bases between. CDR3 coding DNA: TGCAGTGCTCCGGACGGTGGGCAATCGAACACCGGGGAGCTGTTTTTT. Its protein is CSAPDGGQSNTGELFF.

Ten or more counts support this clonotype. The V gene is TRBV7-9, the J gene TRBJ1-6, with a tentative D call TRBD1 (5 bases). CDR3 length equals 17 residues. CDR1 is SEHNR, CDR2 FQNEAQ, per germline (reference sequence). V lost 3 bases, J lost 0 bases, and 12 bases lay in between. CDR3 in amino acids: CASSFQGPSSYNSPLHF. CDR3 DNA: TGTGCCAGCAGCTTCCAGGGACCAAGCTCCTATAATTCACCCCTCCACTTT.

This sequence joins TRBV7-2 and TRBJ1-2; a weak D match, TRBD1 (6 bases). The CDR3 is made up of 13 amino acids. The germline CDR1 and CDR2 sequences are SGHTA and FQGNSA. Trimming shortened V by 5 bases and J by 4 bases, and 11 bases separated the two germline ends. This chain's CDR3 is CASSIGQSYGYTF. The CDR3 nucleotides read TGTGCCAGCAGCATCGGACAGTCCTATGGCTACACCTTC.

The chain joins TRBV5-5 to TRBJ2-7; D is perhaps TRBD2 (5 bases). This CDR3 comprises 13 residues. Trimming cost V 0 bases and J 6 bases, with 10 bases left between them. Germline CDR1 reads SGHKS; CDR2 reads YYEKEE (reference sequence). The CDR3 DNA reads TGTGCCAGCAGCTTGGCCCCGGCGGGCGAGCAGTACTTC. Its translation: CASSLAPAGEQYF.

This clonotype was detected many times. This CDR3 is CSAREGVGELFF. CDR3 DNA sequence: TGCAGTGCTAGAGAAGGTGTCGGGGAGCTGTTTTTT. V and J are TRBV20-1 and TRBJ2-2; D is unclear. The V gene lost 0 bases and the J gene lost 7 bases, with 6 bases spanning the gap. Germline lookup yields CDR1 DFQATT and CDR2 SNEGSKA (reference sequence). The CDR3 is 12 amino acids.

The chain joins TRBV7-8 to TRBJ2-3; a possible D gene is TRBD2 (6 bases). V lost 5 bases, J lost 5 bases, and 17 bases lay in between. This CDR3 spans 15 amino acids. Looked up from germline, CDR1 is SGHVS and CDR2 is FQNEAQ. The CDR3 coding sequence is TGTGCCAGCAGCCCTAGCGATCCGTGGAAAGATACGCAGTATTTT. Residues: CASSPSDPWKDTQYF.

The chain couples TRBV23-1 to TRBJ2-1; no reliable D call. Being an ORF, TRBV23-1 has a function that is uncertain. The CDR3 is made up of 11 amino acids. V was clipped by 8 bases and J by 8 bases, with 10 bases between them. The CDR3: CASSVWDEQFF. Written as DNA, the CDR3 is TGCGCCAGCTCCGTCTGGGATGAGCAGTTCTTC.

The chain joins TRBV5-1 to TRBJ2-7; D may be TRBD1 or TRBD2 (5 bases each). CDR1 and CDR2 from the germline V gene are SGHRS and YFSETQ. Trimming removed 4 bases at V and 6 bases at J, with 23 bases between. The CDR3 contains 16 residues. The CDR3 loop reads CASSDGIGTDLLEQYF. In DNA form, the CDR3 reads TGCGCCAGCAGCGATGGGATCGGGACCGATCTGCTCGAGCAGTACTTC.

This clonotype was seen at least ten times. The V and J genes are TRBV20-1 and TRBJ2-5, with 9 bases matching TRBD2. Germline lookup yields CDR1 DFQATT and CDR2 SNEGSKA (reference sequence). V trimming: 4 bases; J trimming: 5 bases; junction bases outside the gene matches: 11. The CDR3 sequence is 15 residues long. The CDR3 region has the DNA TGCAGTGCTATGACTAGCGGTTCTTCCGGGGAGACCCAGTACTTC. The encoded protein is CSAMTSGSSGETQYF.

The sample holds many counts of this clonotype. The chain couples TRBV29-1 to TRBJ2-1; the D is unclear. Per the germline V gene, CDR1 is SQVTM and CDR2 is ANQGSEA. This CDR3 contains 11 residues. V dropped 1 base and J dropped 6 bases, with 4 bases sitting between them. CDR3 DNA sequence: TGCAGCGTTGAAGCAACCAATGAGCAGTTCTTC. Residues: CSVEATNEQFF.

The sample holds many counts of this clonotype. The chain uses TRBV3-1 and TRBJ2-1; 8 nucleotides line up with TRBD2. V was pared by 0 bases and J by 10 bases, with 8 bases of the junction left unmatched. CDR3 size: 15 residues. The germline CDR1 and CDR2 sequences are LGHDT and YNNKEL (reference sequence). Here the CDR3 reads CASSQDVLAGREQFF. In nucleotides, the CDR3 is TGTGCCAGCAGCCAAGATGTGTTAGCGGGACGCGAGCAGTTCTTC.

The chain couples TRBV2 to TRBJ2-5; D is unresolved. This CDR3 is 15 amino acids long. Per germline, CDR1 SNHLY and CDR2 FYNNEI. Trimming left V 6 bases short and J 0 bases short, with 14 bases between. CDR3 nucleotide sequence: TGTGCCAGCAGGACCGGGCCCCTGTACCAAGAGACCCAGTACTTC. Encoded protein: CASRTGPLYQETQYF.

This clonotype was picked up a small number of times. The chain couples TRBV7-2 to TRBJ2-3; D ambiguous. Between the trimmed V and J ends, which lost 5 bases and 0 bases, there was a span of 12 bases. The CDR3 has 15 amino acids. Germline-derived CDR1 and CDR2 are SGHTA and FQGNSA. The CDR3 loop reads CASSKGPFSTDTQYF. DNA for the CDR3: TGTGCCAGCAGCAAGGGTCCTTTTAGCACAGATACGCAGTATTTT.

This clonotype was detected only a few times. This chain joins TRBV5-5 and TRBJ2-7; 8 bases fit TRBD1. Germline V lookup: CDR1 SGHKS, CDR2 YYEKEE (reference sequence). After removal of 0 bases from V and 3 bases from J, the junction contained 11 bases not matched to a gene. The CDR3 is 17 amino acids. CDR3 in DNA: TGTGCCAGCAGCTTGGATGTTGGCAGGGGGCTCCGCTACGAGCAGTACTTC. This encodes CASSLDVGRGLRYEQYF. Filled out from reference TRBV5-5 and TRBJ2-7, the complete variable domain reads DAGVTQSPTHLIKTRGQQVTLRCSPISGHKSVSWYQQVLGQGPQFIFQYYEKEERGRGNFPDRFSARQFPNYSSELNVNALLLGDSALYLCASSLDVGRGLRYEQYFGPGTRLTVT.

J is TRBJ2-1 and V is TRBV5-6; 12 nucleotides agree with TRBD2. The CDR3 is 15 amino acids. Germline CDR1 and CDR2: SGHDT and YYEEEE. Trimming removed 5 bases from V and 8 bases from J; junction bases left unmatched: 8. The CDR3 here is CASRLLAGGEDEQFF. The DNA of the CDR3 is TGTGCCAGCAGATTACTAGCGGGAGGCGAGGATGAGCAGTTCTTC.

This clonotype has a count of ten or more. The J gene is TRBJ2-1, the V gene TRBV15; D might be TRBD1 or TRBD2, each matching 5 bases. The ends were cut back, 0 bases at V and 5 bases at J, with 14 bases in the middle. Germline CDR1 is LNHNV and CDR2 is YYDKDF (reference sequence). The length of the CDR3 is 16 residues. In DNA, the CDR3 is TGTGCCACCAGCAGAGATCAGATGGGGGTCGACAATGAGCAGTTCTTC. Protein: CATSRDQMGVDNEQFF.

The V gene is TRBV20-1, the J gene TRBJ2-2; D may be TRBD2 (6 bases). The germline V gene has CDR1 DFQATT and CDR2 SNEGSKA (reference sequence). Deletions cut 5 bases from V and 1 base from J, with 14 bases between. The CDR3 runs to 15 residues. The CDR3 DNA reads TGCAGTGCTTCGCAGAGGCGGGAGAACACCGGGGAGCTGTTTTTT. It is translated as CSASQRRENTGELFF.

This clonotype was recorded many times. The chain recombines TRBV4-1 with TRBJ2-5; weak D call: TRBD2 (5 bases). Germline CDR1 MGHRA, CDR2 YSYEKL. There are 15 residues in the CDR3. Trimming took 3 bases from V and 5 from J, leaving 16 bases between them. The CDR3 spells CASSQLTTLGETQYF. The CDR3 DNA sequence: TGCGCCAGCAGCCAGTTGACTACCTTAGGGGAGACCCAGTACTTC.